The sequence of this T cell receptor (beta chain) was determined in a study of cytomegalovirus exposure and HLA in healthy donors (dated by TCRdb to the late 2010s). Describing the broader study: An earlier analysis of 587 of the donors reported about 260 Gb of sequence data and 95 million to 120 million unique TCR beta sequences obtained from some 200 million T cells. Roughly 290 gigabases of sequencing data and roughly 80 million unique TCR sequences made up an early release that covered 500 to 700 HLA-typed donors. The genetic ancestry cluster associated with self-reported Caucasian donors included about 84% of the roughly 400 genotyped donors. The study aimed to test whether cataloging public T cell receptors could reveal signatures of past pathogen exposure. Using immunosequencing, the study profiled T cell repertoires from roughly 650 subjects and related those repertoires to cytomegalovirus serostatus. In addition to the first cohort of around 670 subjects, a separate validation cohort of some 120 different subjects was used. High-throughput TCR immunosequencing, statistical association of individual TCRs with disease status, and machine learning were combined to predict cytomegalovirus infection status. To study patterns of TCR occurrence, a later analysis re-analyzed previously published TCR beta repertoires from 700 or so donors and added high-resolution HLA genotyping. Rather than using new phenotypic data, the later analysis identified candidate immune exposures from TCR beta sequences and from how often those sequences occurred across donors. An earlier analysis of 500 to 650 of the donors applied high-throughput TCR beta sequencing to assess whether each TCR beta V gene segment acted as functional or pseudogenic. Donor age, sex, ethnicity and CMV serostatus were compiled alongside the repertoire data. In a later genetic analysis, genome-wide SNP genotypes for about 60% of the 666 donors were used, and that subset was treated as a discovery cohort. All discovery cohort repertoires had been generated using a single sequencing platform. Both class I and class II loci were covered by HLA typing, at four-digit resolution. Typing coverage varied by locus: roughly 629-630 donors for A, B, C, DRB1 and DQB1; approximately 560 for DQA1; about 600 for DPA1; roughly 450 for DPB1. Roughly 5 DR-DQ haplotypes were handled as single units for association and clustering because linkage in the cohort was strong. Among roughly 370 genotyped donors of the cohort, an average of 235,054 unique TCR beta nucleotide sequences were sequenced per donor, roughly 20% of them non-productive.

In total, roughly 670 healthy bone marrow donors made up the cohort. At the time of sampling, all cohort members were nominally healthy, though unrecorded immune exposures were likely present. The donor was CMV seropositive and belonged to the group of 250 to 300 seropositive cohort members. A peripheral blood sample was provided by each donor, and peripheral blood mononuclear cells were used for TCR beta sequencing. Genomic DNA was extracted from the blood cell samples with the Qiagen DNeasy Blood Extraction Kit. The CDR3, from cysteine to phenylalanine, totals 13 residues. CDR3 DNA only is kept here, 39 bases in frame from base 1. The CDR1 and CDR2 encoded by the germline V gene (reference sequence) are SGHNT and YYREEE. Between the V and J ends, shortened by 0 bases and 5 bases respectively, the junction contains 8 bases. The library was generated by the immunoSEQ multiplex PCR assay. The multiplex PCR relied on a mix of 60 forward primers for TCR Vbeta segments and 13 reverse primers for TCR Jbeta segments. Amplification of the CDR3 region of rearranged TCR beta genes was performed with a multiplex PCR assay on genomic DNA. Amplified TCR beta libraries were sequenced as 87-base-pair reads on the Illumina HiSeq System. The paper's processing steps were these. A later analysis tallied 75 million to 95 million unique TCR beta chains across the approximately 670 repertoires, and about 12 million of those chains were shared by two or more donors. To remove PCR and sequencing errors, raw reads were error-corrected and collapsed into unique sequences using a nearest-neighbor algorithm that merged closely related sequences. CDR3 sequences were aligned to IMGT reference sequences to assign V, D and J gene segments. Each retained sequence needed at least a six-nucleotide match to both a V gene segment and a J gene segment. Rearrangements were called productive when the CDR3 lacked stop codons and stayed in frame with V and J; all others were non-productive. CDR3 was defined by IMGT convention, running from the second conserved V-encoded cysteine to the conserved J-encoded phenylalanine. Sequences without an unambiguous match to a single V gene segment were excluded from the earlier analysis of several hundred of the donors. In an earlier analysis of 587 of the donors, V segments were called functional above 56.7% productive rearrangements and were called segregating when the between-donor standard deviation exceeded 5%. A statistical classification framework was built to diagnose cytomegalovirus status from the catalog of TCR beta chain sequences. In a later analysis, V and J genes were assigned by comparing TCR nucleotide sequences against IMGT/GENE-DB human TR gene sequences. In a later analysis, CDR3 sequences and most-parsimonious VDJ recombination scenarios were assigned using the TCRdist pipeline. In a later analysis, each TCR beta chain was defined by its CDR3 amino acid sequence together with its V-gene family, and reads without a unique V-gene family were excluded. To address suspected cross-contamination and a sequencing artifact, a later analysis removed several hundred highly shared, low-generation-probability nucleotide sequences. A later analysis calculated a clonal expansion index for each public chain from normalized within-repertoire ranks of inferred template counts. Generation probabilities in a later analysis came from a VDJ recombination model fitted to out-of-frame rearrangements, and those results were checked against IGoR. In a later analysis, hypergeometric tests were used to score TCR-TCR, TCR-HLA and TCR-CMV co-occurrence, with a repertoire-size bias correction applied to TCR pairs. In a later analysis, false discovery rates were estimated by permuting HLA or CMV assignments 20 times. In a later analysis, co-occurring TCRs were grouped using DBSCAN, and TCRdist sequence similarity was added for clustering within HLA-allele-positive subsets. Repertoires with fewer than 30,000 or more than 120,000 public chains, plus five repertoires with anomalous nucleotide sharing, were excluded from co-occurrence clustering. The source is immuneACCESS, and TCRdb retained only in-frame sequences with V and J called. Part of the clones is not carried over; for the studies checked, unresolved V genes explain less than half of this, and the remainder is unexplained. D and trimming were read from the DNA, whereas the V and J calls and clone size are those reported in that table. This sample has over 150,000 clones in its table, and about 72% of those were observed once. The ten largest clones take up more than 3% of the sample.

Broad study findings and their caveats: Some IMGT-functional V segments, including TRBV6-2 and TRBV6-3, could not be told apart with the 87-base-pair reads, so those segments were excluded. Because HLA typing was unavailable for some donors at each locus, only the typed subset was used in association tests. A cluster of highly shared sequence variants was judged likely to be a technical artifact of the sequencing pipeline. The classifier was reported to diagnose cytomegalovirus status with high specificity and sensitivity in both the original and validation cohorts. In an earlier analysis of 587 of the donors, most TCR beta V segments were observed in productive rearrangements about 87% or about 30% of the time, broadly matching IMGT annotations. The earlier analysis of 587 of the donors excluded 15 to 20 rarely observed V segments, including chromosome 9 orphons, because counts were too low. A further reported finding was that TCR beta sequences accurately predicted the HLA-A and HLA-B alleles for most subjects in the first cohort. In this cohort, only TCR beta chains were sequenced, and detectable features were limited by the absence of alpha or paired-chain data. A later genetic analysis reported fewer N-insertions in productive TCRs among donors in an Asian-associated ancestry cluster than the roughly 650-donor mean. CMV serostatus was the only immune exposure information available for the cohort. According to the authors, the approach could potentially be generalized to other disease states and immunological phenotypes. In a later analysis, 16,951 TCR beta sequences were associated with specific HLA alleles at a false discovery rate of 0.05. In the study, about 150 TCR beta chains were listed as associated with cytomegalovirus. A later analysis found that TCR association rates varied across HLA loci, with DRB1 alleles showing the most associated TCRs and HLA-C alleles the fewest. Most TCR sequences were seen in very few donors, while some public TCRs were found in many individuals. Presence/absence analyses assumed roughly uniform sequencing depth across donors, an assumption that may not hold. An association between a missense DCLRE1C variant and V-gene and J-gene trimming of TCR beta chains was found in a later genetic analysis and replicated in an independent cohort. In vitro tests confirmed that three of the cytomegalovirus-associated TCR beta chains recognize cytomegalovirus antigens. A later analysis reported that several top co-occurrence clusters appeared linked to parvovirus B19, influenza, CMV and Epstein-Barr virus. A later analysis found that most CMV-associated TCR beta chains appeared HLA-restricted, with HLA associations seemingly driven largely by CMV exposure. Assigning TCR associations to individual alleles was difficult when HLA alleles, especially DR and DQ, strongly co-occurred. In a later analysis, HLA-associated TCR beta chains were found to be more clonally expanded and to have lower generation probabilities than equally common non-associated chains. Correlated functional status among segregating V segments might reflect linkage disequilibrium, but an unknown experimental factor could not be ruled out.

Regarding this clone: Which antigen it targets is not known. Base qualities are missing; no much larger clone stands one base away.

The receptor's source is a young man in good health and CMV-seropositive. The rearrangement combines TRBV5-4 with TRBJ1-1, with the D gene uncertain. Specimen: PBMCs. The nucleotide sequence reads as follows: TGTGCCAGCAGCTTGGCCGGGAGTACTGAAGCTTTCTTT. Its translation reads: CASSLAGSTEAFF.